This T cell receptor beta chain was identified in a study of T cell responses to AZD1222 COVID-19 vaccine. Regarding the study as a whole: Recipients of AZD1222 seropositive at baseline numbered only 5 to 7.

TCRdb keeps only in-frame clones here, not all; method: immunoSEQ multiplex PCR. Among around 130,000 clones, 75% to 95% were seen once, and the ten largest hold 1.5% to 2%. Points on this clone: What it binds is unknown.

Germline CDR1 MNHEY, CDR2 SVGAGI. V gave up 7 bases and J gave up 1 base, with 10 bases separating them. The CDR3 sequence is 13 residues long. The material was peripheral blood, obtained 28 days after the second AZD1222 dose. This sequence was found in an adult who received the AZD1222 COVID-19 vaccine. The chain employs TRBV6-5 and TRBJ1-2; TRBD1 might be the D (6 bases). CDR3 loop: CASKTDSNYGYTF. The CDR3 DNA is TGTGCCAGCAAGACGGACAGTAACTATGGCTACACCTTC.